A selection of T cell receptor beta chains follows, all from one sample in a study of blood T cell repertoires in COVID-19. Profiling relied on immunoSEQ multiplex PCR, and the TCRdb table lists in-frame clones only, not all of them. Of about 210,000 clones listed, approximately 86% were seen once; the top ten hold approximately 10%. Sequencing input: PBMCs or T cells enriched from blood (not recorded which). The receptors stem from a man aged 18 to 30 with acute COVID-19. CDR3s leave out the opening cysteine and the closing phenylalanine or tryptophan. A D gene is named only where the DNA matches it firmly.

v_call,j_call,d_call,cdr3_aa
TRBV28,TRBJ1-5,.,ASSFPEGIGGYSNQPQH
TRBV9,TRBJ2-7,TRBD1,ASSVEQGINYEQY
TRBV5-5,TRBJ2-1,TRBD2,ASSPGLAGYNEQF
TRBV6-2/TRBV6-3,TRBJ2-7,TRBD1,ASSSRQGSIYEQY
TRBV6-5,TRBJ1-2,.,ASSRPGGGYT
TRBV11-2,TRBJ2-2,.,ASSPYGGAGTGELF
TRBV10-3,TRBJ2-7,.,AISESGSGEQY
TRBV28,TRBJ1-5,.,ASSRRYTGNNQPQH
TRBV6-1,TRBJ2-1,TRBD1,ASSEGDSSYNEQF
TRBV10-1,TRBJ2-3,TRBD2,ASSEGSSGSIDTQY
TRBV5-4,TRBJ2-3,TRBD2,ASSYSGSRSDTQY
TRBV28,TRBJ2-1,TRBD1,ASTQGAGEQF
TRBV7-2,TRBJ1-5,.,ASSLEAGVNQPQH
TRBV3-1/TRBV3-2,TRBJ1-2,.,ASSQVVINRCDYGYT
TRBV5-4,TRBJ1-4,TRBD1,ASSLAGAGGEKLF
TRBV5-4,TRBJ1-5,.,ASSLGGDQPQH
TRBV2,TRBJ2-2,TRBD1,ASSGQGVNTGELF
TRBV27,TRBJ2-7,TRBD1,ASSFSGQGVYEQY
TRBV11-2,TRBJ1-2,.,ASTFNGGYGYT
TRBV9,TRBJ1-2,.,ASSVDPRSGYT
TRBV24-1,TRBJ2-5,.,ATSDPETQY
TRBV5-4,TRBJ2-7,TRBD2,ASSLAGGGRPYEQY
TRBV3-1/TRBV3-2,TRBJ2-7,TRBD1,ASSQVGQGAYEQY
TRBV6-2/TRBV6-3,TRBJ2-3,TRBD2,ASSPLWTSRQDTQY
TRBV28,TRBJ2-3,TRBD2,ASSFYPLTSGFLVSTDTQY
TRBV12-3/TRBV12-4,TRBJ2-7,.,ASSWSSYEQY
TRBV25-1,TRBJ2-1,.,ASSLEGTYNEQF
TRBV27,TRBJ1-2,TRBD1,ASIGDRGQGYGYT
TRBV27,TRBJ2-1,TRBD1,ASSLRTGLYNEQF
TRBV29-1,TRBJ2-7,.,SVELGAVEY
TRBV12-1,TRBJ1-5,.,AIRGEGDQPQH
TRBV5-5,TRBJ2-5,.,ASSLQGLETQY
TRBV27,TRBJ2-1,.,ASSWRGTAYNEQF
TRBV9,TRBJ2-1,TRBD2,ASSVSREGLHEQF
TRBV7-2,TRBJ1-4,.,ASSQQGNQGQLF
TRBV27,TRBJ1-1,TRBD1,ASGGGQGTEAF
TRBV25-1,TRBJ1-4,TRBD1,ASSARDRHNEKLF
TRBV14,TRBJ2-5,TRBD2,ASSQEGPTSGAQETQY
TRBV25-1,TRBJ2-7,.,ASSEPGGAYEQY
TRBV5-5,TRBJ2-2,TRBD2,ASSPNRGRENTGELF
TRBV30,TRBJ1-5,.,AWSLQVNQPQH
TRBV18,TRBJ2-7,.,ASSPPGGGYEQY